This TCR beta chain was captured by sequencing in a study of shared clonotypes between healthy human individuals. Study results and limitations: Clonotypes shared by all four donors outscored non-shared clonotypes in generation probability.

TCRdb's table, derived via immunoSEQ multiplex PCR, lists solely in-frame clones and lacks some. Among 800,000 or so clones listed, 90% to 98% were seen once. Positive CCR7 selection of CD45RO-negative cells yielded the naive CD8 cells, and terminally differentiated effector memory CD45RA+ cells were excluded. Trimming cost V 4 bases and J 6 bases; bases outside gene matches: 4. The CDR3 sequence is 14 residues long. The germline V gene has CDR1 SGHTA and CDR2 FQGTGA. As for this clone: What it binds is unknown.

The chain employs TRBV7-3 and TRBJ2-1, with TRBD1 matching 9 bases. The TCR originated in a man aged 25 to 40 in good health. The specimen sequenced was naive CD8+ T cells sorted from blood. The CDR3 DNA reads TGTGCCAGCAGCTCACAGGGGGCTGGCAATGAGCAGTTCTTC. Amino acid sequence: CASSSQGAGNEQFF.